A single T cell receptor (beta chain) is shown here with its context. What it binds is not known. PCR was performed a second time for about 6 to 12 cycles using a sample-barcoded 5' primer and a J-beta primer mix. TCRdb reprocessed the 5' RACE reads with MiXCR, giving one entry per CDR3 protein. The sample lists 1.5 million to 2 million distinct CDR3 sequences; 28% were seen once. The data belong to a study of blood T cells in healthy people across ages. General observations from the study: Whereas aged donors had fewer naive CD4+ cells, long-lived donors had more of them and higher diversity. Possibly, changes in expanded clonotypes were confounded because donor CMV status was unknown. One million T cells yielded diversity estimates that were considered underestimates.

Germline CDR1 reads DFQATT; CDR2 reads SNEGSKA (reference sequence). Trimming took 3 bases from V and 5 from J, leaving 11 bases between them. The CDR3 is made up of 12 amino acids. The sequence was collected from a woman younger than 45 in good health. Sequences were obtained from blood. The V call is TRBV20-1, the J call TRBJ2-7; weak D call: TRBD2 (7 bases). DNA of the CDR3: TGCAGTGCTAGTGGCGGGGGCGACGAGCAGTACTTC. This sequence encodes CSASGGGDEQYF.